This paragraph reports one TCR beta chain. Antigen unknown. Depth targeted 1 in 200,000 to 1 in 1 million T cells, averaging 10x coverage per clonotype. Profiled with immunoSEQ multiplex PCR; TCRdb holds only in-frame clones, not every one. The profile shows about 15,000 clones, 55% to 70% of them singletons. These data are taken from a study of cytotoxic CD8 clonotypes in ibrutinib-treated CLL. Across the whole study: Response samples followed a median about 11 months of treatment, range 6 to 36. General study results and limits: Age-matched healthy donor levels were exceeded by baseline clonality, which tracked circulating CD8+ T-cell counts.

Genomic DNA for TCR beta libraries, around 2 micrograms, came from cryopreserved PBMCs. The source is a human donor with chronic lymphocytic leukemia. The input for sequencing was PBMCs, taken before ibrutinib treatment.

CDR3 in amino acids: CASSLNGAVITEAFF. As DNA, the CDR3 is TGTGCCAGCAGTCTCAATGGGGCGGTGATCACTGAAGCTTTCTTT. The rearrangement links TRBV6-5 to TRBJ1-1; a weak D match, TRBD1 (5 bases). V was clipped by 5 bases and J by 4 bases, with 17 bases between them. Germline-derived CDR1 and CDR2 are MNHEY and SVGAGI. This CDR3 has 15 residues.